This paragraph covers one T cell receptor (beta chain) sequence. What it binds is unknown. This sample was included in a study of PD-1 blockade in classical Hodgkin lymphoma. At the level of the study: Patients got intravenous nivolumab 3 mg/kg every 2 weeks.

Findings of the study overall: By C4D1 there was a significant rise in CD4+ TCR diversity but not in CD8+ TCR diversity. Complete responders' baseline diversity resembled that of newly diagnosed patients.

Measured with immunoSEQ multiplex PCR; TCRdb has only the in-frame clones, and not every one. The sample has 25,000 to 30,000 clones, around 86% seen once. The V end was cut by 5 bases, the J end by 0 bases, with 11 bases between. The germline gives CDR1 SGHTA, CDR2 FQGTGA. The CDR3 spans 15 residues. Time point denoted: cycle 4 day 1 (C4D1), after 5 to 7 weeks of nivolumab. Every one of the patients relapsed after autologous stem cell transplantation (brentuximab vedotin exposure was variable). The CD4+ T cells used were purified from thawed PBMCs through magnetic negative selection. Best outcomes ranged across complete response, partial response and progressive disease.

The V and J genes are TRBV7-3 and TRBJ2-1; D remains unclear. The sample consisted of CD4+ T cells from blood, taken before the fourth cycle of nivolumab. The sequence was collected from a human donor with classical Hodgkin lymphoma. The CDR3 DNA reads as TGTGCCAGCAGCAGAAAGGCGGACTCCTACAATGAGCAGTTCTTC. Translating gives CASSRKADSYNEQFF.